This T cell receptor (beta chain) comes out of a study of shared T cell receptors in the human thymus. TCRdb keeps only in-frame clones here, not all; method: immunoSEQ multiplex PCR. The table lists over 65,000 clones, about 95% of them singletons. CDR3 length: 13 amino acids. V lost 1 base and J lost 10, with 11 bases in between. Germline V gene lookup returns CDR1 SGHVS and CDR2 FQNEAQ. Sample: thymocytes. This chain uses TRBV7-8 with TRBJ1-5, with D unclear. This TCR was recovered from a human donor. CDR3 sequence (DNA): TGTGCCAGCAGCTTAGTCCGGGAGCTTCCCCAGCATTTT. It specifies CASSLVRELPQHF.